The 14 T cell receptor beta chains below all came from one sample that was sequenced in a study of vaccination and CD4 T cells after COVID-19. With the Oncomine TCR Beta short-read assay, DNA from cultured CD4+ T cells was sequenced. MiXCR, run by TCRdb on the PCR reads, gives a single entry per CDR3 protein. The table records more than 15,000 distinct CDR3 sequences, around 40% of them present only once. These receptors lack a known antigen. Treatment specified: approximately 10-day PBMC culture with coronavirus spike peptide pools or control peptides (ViraFEST assay). The sequencing used CD4+ T cells from blood, cultured in vitro, collected after SARS-CoV-2 vaccination. These receptors came from a human donor who had recovered from COVID-19.

This clonotype was seen a handful of times. The chain couples TRBV7-9 to TRBJ2-5; D is possibly TRBD1 or TRBD2 (5 bases each). The V gene lost 5 bases and the J gene lost 3 bases, with 10 bases spanning the gap. The CDR3 is 13 residues long. Germline CDR1 reads SEHNR; CDR2 reads FQNEAQ (reference sequence). The CDR3 coding sequence is TGTGCCAGCAGCCTCGGGGCCGAAGAGACCCAGTACTTC. This sequence encodes CASSLGAEETQYF.

This clonotype was recorded a few times. This rearrangement joins TRBV6-2 or TRBV6-3 to TRBJ1-5; D ambiguous. The CDR3 length is 16 residues. The germline gives CDR1 MNHEY, CDR2 SVGEGT. Trimming removed 6 bases at V and 2 bases at J, with 17 bases between. The CDR3 nucleotides are TGTGCCAGCAGCCCGCAAATGGGTAATGGCAATCAGCCCCAGCATTTT. The encoded protein is CASSPQMGNGNQPQHF.

The chain couples TRBV20-1 to TRBJ2-7, with D possibly being TRBD2 (6 bases). This CDR3 is 17 amino acids long. Trimming removed 4 bases at V and 0 bases at J, with 22 bases between. CDR1 and CDR2 (germline): DFQATT, SNEGSKA (reference sequence). The CDR3 DNA reads as TGCAGTGCTATCGGGACGGGGCCTAGCGCAAGCTCCTACGAGCAGTACTTC. As protein: CSAIGTGPSASSYEQYF.

The CDR3, as DNA: TGCAGTGCTTACGCAACAGGTTACGAGCAGTACTTC. Encoded protein: CSAYATGYEQYF. The chain links TRBV20-1 to TRBJ2-7; TRBD1 is a possible D gene (5 bases). The V and J ends lost 5 bases and 4 bases respectively, with 12 bases between them. Germline CDR1 and CDR2: DFQATT and SNEGSKA (reference sequence). The CDR3 totals 12 residues.

The sample holds a few counts of this clonotype. This rearrangement joins TRBV11-3 to TRBJ1-2, with D unresolved. CDR1 SGHNT and CDR2 YENEEA come from the germline V gene. Between the trimmed V and J ends, which lost 5 bases and 0 bases, there was a span of 7 bases. The CDR3 runs to 13 residues. CDR3 nucleotides: TGTGCCAGCAGCAGGGCGGCTAACTATGGCTACACCTTC. It yields the protein CASSRAANYGYTF.

This clonotype was seen more than once but under ten times. The V call is TRBV7-9, the J call TRBJ1-1, with D hard to call. V gave up 5 bases and J gave up 12 bases, with 28 bases separating them. The CDR3 spans 16 residues. Germline CDR1 is SEHNR and CDR2 is FQNEAQ (reference sequence). As DNA, the CDR3 is TGTGCCAGCAGCCGTTCATCAAGGTCGGGCTCGCCTGGGACTTTCTTT. Encoded protein: CASSRSSRSGSPGTFF.

The table lists this clonotype with a few counts. CDR3 amino acids: CASSFQTSKFF. The CDR3 nucleotides are TGTGCCAGCAGCTTTCAAACTAGCAAGTTCTTC. The chain joins TRBV7-8 to TRBJ2-1; maybe TRBD2 (6 bases). Per the germline V gene, CDR1 is SGHVS and CDR2 is FQNEAQ. CDR3 length equals 11 residues. V was clipped by 3 bases and J by 14 bases, with 11 bases between them.

As to this clonotype: The junction shows a germline mismatch at one end, possibly a read error. The V gene is TRBV7-2, the J gene TRBJ2-7; D is possibly TRBD2 (5 bases). Per the germline V gene, CDR1 is SGHTA and CDR2 is FQGNSA. CDR3 length: 15 amino acids. The CDR3 DNA sequence: TGTGCCAGCAGCTTAGGTCCTAAAACGGGGAGCAAGGTGCACTTC. It specifies CASSLGPKTGSKVHF.

This clonotype has only a few counts. The rearrangement joins TRBV2 to TRBJ2-7; D remains ambiguous. In germline, CDR1 is SNHLY, CDR2 FYNNEI. Trimming left V 4 bases short and J 2 bases short, with 6 bases between. The CDR3 contains 12 residues. CDR3 nucleotide sequence: TGTGCCAGCAGTGGTTGGCCCTACGAGCAGTACTTC. This codes for CASSGWPYEQYF.

The V and J genes are TRBV10-3 and TRBJ2-2, with no clear D. V was pared by 7 bases and J by 6 bases, with 6 bases between. CDR3 length: 11 residues. The germline V gene has CDR1 ENHRY and CDR2 SYGVKD. CDR3 in amino acids: CAITSAGELFF. The CDR3 nucleotides read TGTGCCATCACTTCCGCCGGGGAGCTGTTTTTT.

The chain uses TRBV27 and TRBJ2-2; perhaps TRBD2 as D (6 bases). Germline CDR1 and CDR2: MNHEY and SMNVEV (reference sequence). V was pared by 11 bases and J by 6 bases, with 16 bases between. The CDR3 runs 13 residues. The CDR3 loop is CAAGGSPPGELFF. For the CDR3, the DNA is TGTGCCGCCGGAGGGTCCCCGCCCGGGGAGCTGTTTTTT.

This chain joins TRBV3-1 and TRBJ2-4; D perhaps matches TRBD1 (6 bases). The V gene's germline CDR1 is LGHDT and CDR2 YNNKEL (reference sequence). The CDR3 has 13 amino acids. V was cut by 2 bases and J by 5 bases, with 7 bases left in between. CDR3 sequence (DNA): TGTGCCAGCAGCCAACAGGGGCAAAACATTCAGTACTTC. It encodes CASSQQGQNIQYF.

The chain is built from TRBV19 and TRBJ2-2; D is perhaps TRBD2 (6 bases). Germline-derived CDR1 and CDR2 are LNHDA and SQIVND (reference sequence). V was clipped by 3 bases and J by 4 bases, with 9 bases between them. The length of the CDR3 is 14 residues. CDR3 nucleotide sequence: TGTGCCAGTAGTATTGGAGGGGCCACCGGGGAGCTGTTTTTT. It encodes CASSIGGATGELFF.

This rearrangement joins TRBV27 to TRBJ2-5, with a possible D match to TRBD2 (7 bases). The CDR3 is made up of 13 amino acids. Trimming took 6 bases from V and 1 from J, leaving 9 bases between them. Germline-derived CDR1 and CDR2 are MNHEY and SMNVEV (reference sequence). CDR3: CASRGGPQETQYF. The CDR3 DNA reads TGTGCCAGCAGGGGGGGGCCCCAAGAGACCCAGTACTTC.